These 20 T cell receptor beta chains were sequenced from one sample in a study of response to subunit inactivated influenza vaccine. Using its own MiXCR run on the RT-PCR reads, TCRdb lists one record per CDR3 protein. The sample consists of about 780,000 distinct CDR3 sequences, around 18% of them appearing once. The sample consisted of PBMCs from blood, taken around 5 days after vaccination. The origin of the receptors is a man in his fifties who received an inactivated influenza vaccine.

This chain joins TRBV4-2 and TRBJ2-1; 14 nucleotides line up with TRBD2. J was trimmed by 7 bases and V by 4 bases; bases with no gene match: 9. The CDR3 length is 17 residues. In germline, CDR1 is LGHNA, CDR2 YNFKEQ. CDR3 nucleotide sequence: TGTGCCAGCAGCCGCGGACTAGCGGGGGGAGGAGGAAATGAGCAGTTCTTC. Translated: CASSRGLAGGGGNEQFF.

The chain links TRBV20-1 to TRBJ2-5; 11 bases agree with TRBD2. The CDR3 sequence is 16 residues long. Trimming took 5 bases from V and 5 from J; bases not matched to a gene: 13. CDR1 and CDR2 (germline): DFQATT, SNEGSKA (reference sequence). CDR3 loop: CSAQAPTSGSWETQYF. As DNA, the CDR3 is TGCAGTGCTCAAGCCCCAACTAGCGGGAGCTGGGAGACCCAGTACTTC.

The chain links TRBV4-1 to TRBJ2-7; 7 bases line up with TRBD2. This CDR3 comprises 18 residues. V was pared by 2 bases and J by 2 bases, with 15 bases of the junction left unmatched. Germline loops: CDR1 MGHRA, CDR2 YSYEKL. The CDR3 region is CASSQISDVDGGTYEQYF. The CDR3 DNA is TGCGCCAGCAGCCAAATATCCGACGTTGACGGGGGGACCTACGAGCAGTACTTC.

The CDR3 loop reads CASSQAATGEDEQFF. DNA for the CDR3: TGCGCCAGCAGCCAAGCTGCGACAGGGGAGGATGAGCAGTTCTTC. The chain recombines TRBV4-1 with TRBJ2-1; 8 bases align to TRBD1. This CDR3 is 15 amino acids long. From germline, CDR1 is MGHRA and CDR2 YSYEKL. With 1 base clipped from V and 8 bases from J, the junction kept 7 bases outside the gene matches.

This clonotype was detected only a few times. This rearrangement joins TRBV5-6 to TRBJ2-7; 7 bases agree with TRBD1. This CDR3 is 15 amino acids long. Losses at the gene ends were 2 bases for V and 1 base for J; bases not matched to a gene: 6. CDR1 SGHDT and CDR2 YYEEEE come from the germline V gene. CDR3 nucleotide sequence: TGTGCCAGCAGCTTTTTGGGACAGCCTTCCTACGAGCAGTACTTC. Its translation: CASSFLGQPSYEQYF.

This chain joins TRBV5-1 and TRBJ1-4; D gene unclear. V was pared by 4 bases and J by 8 bases, with 12 bases between. From germline, CDR1 is SGHRS and CDR2 YFSETQ. The CDR3 is 13 residues long. CDR3 coding DNA: TGCGCCAGCAGCCTGAGACCGGGGGAAAAACTGTTTTTT. Its translation: CASSLRPGEKLFF.

This clonotype was found many times. This chain connects TRBV5-6 to TRBJ2-4; perhaps TRBD2 as D (6 bases). This CDR3 is 15 amino acids long. Germline assignment: CDR1 SGHDT and CDR2 YYEEEE. Trimming shortened V by 5 bases and J by 0 bases, and 12 bases separated the two germline ends. The CDR3 region has the DNA TGTGCCAGCAGTCCTTGGACTATAGCCAAAAACATTCAGTACTTC. It yields the protein CASSPWTIAKNIQYF.

The rearrangement joins TRBV20-1 to TRBJ2-1; 8 bases agree with TRBD2. Losses at the gene ends were 3 bases for V and 3 bases for J; bases not matched to a gene: 4. This CDR3 comprises 14 residues. Per germline, CDR1 DFQATT and CDR2 SNEGSKA (reference sequence). CDR3 bases: TGCAGTGCTAGGGGGACTAGGGGCTACAATGAGCAGTTCTTC. It yields the protein CSARGTRGYNEQFF.

V usage is TRBV27 and J usage is TRBJ2-1; 7 bases align to TRBD2. The length of the CDR3 is 15 residues. CDR1 is MNHEY, CDR2 SMNVEV, per germline (reference sequence). V trimming: 3 bases; J trimming: 7 bases; junction bases outside the gene matches: 9. The CDR3 loop reads CASSLRGLVGNEQFF. Written as DNA, the CDR3 is TGTGCCAGCAGTTTGAGAGGACTAGTGGGGAATGAGCAGTTCTTC.

The rearrangement uses TRBV20-1 and TRBJ2-2; TRBD1 matches 7 bases. Germline CDR1 and CDR2: DFQATT and SNEGSKA (reference sequence). Losses at the gene ends were 6 bases for V and 7 bases for J; bases not matched to a gene: 11. CDR3 length: 14 amino acids. CDR3 residues: CSAGPGQSNGELFF. CDR3 in DNA: TGCAGTGCAGGACCGGGACAGTCCAACGGGGAGCTGTTTTTT.

V usage is TRBV5-5 and J usage is TRBJ2-1, with D perhaps given as TRBD1 or TRBD2 (5 bases each). Between the trimmed V and J ends, which lost 3 bases and 8 bases, there was a span of 12 bases. The germline CDR1 and CDR2 sequences are SGHKS and YYEKEE (reference sequence). The CDR3 spans 13 residues. Written as DNA, the CDR3 is TGTGCCAGCAGCTGGAACCGGGGACATGAGCAGTTCTTC. Translating gives CASSWNRGHEQFF.

The sample holds a few counts of this clonotype. The V call is TRBV20-1, the J call TRBJ1-1; 7 bases agree with TRBD1. CDR1 DFQATT and CDR2 SNEGSKA come from the germline V gene (reference sequence). The trim removed 1 base at V and 0 bases at J, leaving 5 bases unmatched. The CDR3 is 15 residues long. The CDR3 protein is CSARARQGLNTEAFF. The DNA for the CDR3 is TGCAGTGCTAGAGCCAGACAGGGCCTGAACACTGAAGCTTTCTTT.

The rearrangement joins TRBV15 to TRBJ2-1, with D possibly TRBD1 on 5 matching bases. This CDR3 contains 14 residues. Germline CDR1 reads LNHNV; CDR2 reads YYDKDF (reference sequence). Trimming cost V 6 bases and J 0 bases, with 9 bases left between them. The CDR3 is CATRATDSYNEQFF. The CDR3, as DNA: TGTGCCACCAGAGCGACAGACTCCTACAATGAGCAGTTCTTC.

This clonotype was recorded a few times. The chain recombines TRBV5-5 with TRBJ2-3; D gene uncertain. The germline V gene encodes CDR1 SGHKS and CDR2 YYEKEE (reference sequence). Trimming removed 0 bases from V and 15 bases from J, with 11 bases in between. This CDR3 has 11 residues. The CDR3 sequence is CASSLGGRKYF. The CDR3 DNA reads TGTGCCAGCAGCTTGGGGGGTAGGAAATATTTT. Looking up the rest from reference TRBV5-5 and TRBJ2-3 gives the full variable domain: DAGVTQSPTHLIKTRGQQVTLRCSPISGHKSVSWYQQVLGQGPQFIFQYYEKEERGRGNFPDRFSARQFPNYSSELNVNALLLGDSALYLCASSLGGRKYFGPGTRLTVL.

The genes are TRBV5-1 and TRBJ2-7; TRBD2 agrees at 11 bases. V shed 0 bases and J 3 bases; nucleotides not matched to a gene: 5. The CDR3 is 16 amino acids. Germline V lookup: CDR1 SGHRS, CDR2 YFSETQ. This CDR3 reads CASSLETSGGYYEQYF. The CDR3 DNA follows: TGCGCCAGCAGCTTGGAAACTAGCGGGGGCTACTACGAGCAGTACTTC.

This clonotype appeared a few times. The J gene is TRBJ1-3, the V gene TRBV7-9, with a possible D match to TRBD1 (6 bases). The V gene's germline CDR1 is SEHNR and CDR2 FQNEAQ (reference sequence). CDR3 length: 13 residues. With 4 bases removed from V and 4 bases from J, the gap between germline ends came to 8 bases. CDR3 sequence (DNA): TGTGCCAGCAGCTCGCAGGGGGGAAACACCATATATTTT. This translates into CASSSQGGNTIYF.

The genes are TRBV5-1 and TRBJ2-2; D is undetermined. The CDR3 runs 14 residues. Germline V gene sequence: CDR1 SGHRS, CDR2 YFSETQ. Between the trimmed V and J ends, which lost 0 bases and 4 bases, there was a span of 7 bases. CDR3 in amino acids: CASSLADRTGELFF. DNA of the CDR3: TGCGCCAGCAGCTTGGCCGACCGCACCGGGGAGCTGTTTTTT.

The CDR3, as DNA: TGTGCCAGCAGTGAAGCAGGGGCGCGCACAGATACGCAGTATTTT. This translates into CASSEAGARTDTQYF. J is TRBJ2-3 and V is TRBV6-1; the D gene is possibly TRBD1 (5 bases). The V and J ends lost 0 bases and 1 base respectively, with 8 bases between them. From germline, CDR1 is MNHNS and CDR2 SASEGT. The CDR3 extends over 15 amino acids.

The sample holds a few counts of this clonotype. The V and J genes are TRBV29-1 and TRBJ2-3, with TRBD2 matching 9 bases. The CDR3 loop spans 16 amino acids. The J segment lost 0 bases and the V segment lost 6 bases, leaving 10 bases of the junction unmatched. Per the germline V gene, CDR1 is SQVTM and CDR2 is ANQGSEA. The DNA for the CDR3 is TGCAGCGTCCGGAAGGGTAGCGGGGGAAGCACAGATACGCAGTATTTT. It encodes CSVRKGSGGSTDTQYF.

This clonotype was seen a handful of times. The rearrangement uses TRBV7-8 and TRBJ1-6, with no clear D. Trimming removed 1 base from V and 10 bases from J, with 17 bases in between. This CDR3 contains 16 residues. CDR1 SGHVS and CDR2 FQNEAQ come from the germline V gene. CDR3 nucleotide sequence: TGTGCCAGCAGCTTAGGCGGAGGAAGGGCCGGGTCACCCCTCCACTTT. It codes for CASSLGGGRAGSPLHF. Based on the CDR3 plus reference TRBV7-8 and TRBJ1-6, the full variable domain is GAGVSQSPRYKVAKRGQDVALRCDPISGHVSLFWYQQALGQGPEFLTYFQNEAQLDKSGLPSDRFFAERPEGSVSTLKIQRTQQEDSAVYLCASSLGGGRAGSPLHFGNGTRLTVT.